This is a list of T cell receptor beta chains from one sample in a study of CD8 T cell repertoires and HIV-1 epitope variants. Sequencing used immunoSEQ multiplex PCR; TCRdb keeps in-frame clones, though not all of them. The sample lists some 100,000 clones, more than 65% occurring once. Sequencing was carried out using uncultured baseline CD8+ T cells from peripheral blood mononuclear cells (PBMCs). Receptor source: a male donor with HIV. Each CDR3 is given with its conserved first and last residue. Each record gives: D gene, V gene, J gene, clone size, CDR3 DNA, CDR3 protein. The D gene is left open where the match is weak. The size of a clone is reported for some rows only, either as once, few or many, or as a class for expanded clones.

>NA|TRBV6-1|TRBJ2-3|few
TGTGCCAGCAGTGAAGACGAGGGTACAGATACGCAGTATTTT
CASSEDEGTDTQYF
>NA|TRBV7-9|TRBJ1-2|medium-sized
TGTGCCAGCAGCCGCGACACCCAACCCTATGGCTACACCTTC
CASSRDTQPYGYTF
>NA|TRBV12-5|TRBJ2-3|NA
TGTGCTAGTGGTTTGAACAGGGTCACAGATACGCAGTATTTT
CASGLNRVTDTQYF
>TRBD2|TRBV5-1|TRBJ2-5|NA
TGCGCCAGCAGGGTGGGACTAGCGGGGGAGACCCAGTACTTC
CASRVGLAGETQYF
>NA|TRBV4-2|TRBJ1-4|NA
TGTGCCAGCAGAGGGGGGGGAAATGAAAAACTGTTTTTT
CASRGGGNEKLFF
>NA|TRBV7-9|TRBJ2-1|NA
TGTGCCAGCACCCCCCCAGCCGGGGTAAGGTCCTACAATGAGCAGTTCTTC
CASTPPAGVRSYNEQFF
>NA|TRBV5-6|TRBJ2-7|NA
TGTGCCAGCGAGAACCTTTACGAGCAGTACTTC
CASENLYEQYF
>TRBD2|TRBV7-9|TRBJ2-1|NA
TGTGCCAGCAGCCCGGCTAGCGGGGTCCCATTTGATGAGCAGTTCTTC
CASSPASGVPFDEQFF
>NA|TRBV27|TRBJ2-7|NA
TGTGCCAGCAGCTTTGGCCCTCCGGGACAAGGGAACGAGCAGTACTTC
CASSFGPPGQGNEQYF
>NA|TRBV5-6|TRBJ1-3|NA
TGTGCCAGCAGCTTCAGCCCAGGGAAAGGAAACACCATATATTTT
CASSFSPGKGNTIYF
>NA|TRBV5-1|TRBJ2-7|NA
TGCGCCAGCAGCCAAAGGATAGAGGGGTTGAACTACGAGCAGTACTTC
CASSQRIEGLNYEQYF
>NA|TRBV4-1|TRBJ1-2|once
TGCGCCAGCAGCCAAGATCGGGGACGGAACTATGGCTACACCTTC
CASSQDRGRNYGYTF
>NA|TRBV4-3|TRBJ1-5|few
TGCGCCAGCAGCCAAGATTTAACGTCGGGTCTCAGCAATCAGCCCCAGCATTTT
CASSQDLTSGLSNQPQHF
>TRBD2|TRBV2|TRBJ2-1|many
TGTGCCAGCAGCAATAGCGGGATGAACGATGAGCAGTTCTTC
CASSNSGMNDEQFF
>TRBD2|TRBV6-1|TRBJ2-2|NA
TGTGCCAGCGGACTAGCGGGAGGAAAAACCGGGGAGCTGTTTTTT
CASGLAGGKTGELFF
>NA|TRBV18|TRBJ1-1|NA
TGTGCCAGCTCCCAGACAGGGAACACTGAAGCTTTCTTT
CASSQTGNTEAFF
>NA|TRBV14|TRBJ1-1|few
TGTGCCAGCAGCCAAGATGGATACACTGAAGCTTTCTTT
CASSQDGYTEAFF
>NA|TRBV27|TRBJ1-2|few
TGTGCCAGCGGAGGGGAGGATATCTATGGCTACACCTTC
CASGGEDIYGYTF
>TRBD1|TRBV29-1|TRBJ2-2|NA
TGCAGCGTAGACAGGGGGCATAACACCGGGGAGCTGTTTTTT
CSVDRGHNTGELFF
>NA|TRBV5-1|TRBJ2-1|NA
TGCGCCAGCAGCTTGGTAAGGAATGAGCAGTTCTTC
CASSLVRNEQFF
>NA|TRBV27|TRBJ2-5|NA
TGTGCCATCCTTATTGGGGAGACCCAGTACTTC
CAILIGETQYF
>NA|TRBV18|TRBJ1-4|NA
TGTGCCAGCTCCCTTGACAGGTCAACTAATGAAAAACTGTTTTTT
CASSLDRSTNEKLFF
>NA|TRBV5-1|TRBJ2-1|NA
TGCGCCAGCAGCTTAAGAATCTCCTACAATGAGCAGTTCTTC
CASSLRISYNEQFF
>NA|TRBV6-1|TRBJ2-5|NA
TGTGCCAGCAGTGCAAACCCGGGGAAGACCCAGTACTTC
CASSANPGKTQYF
>TRBD2|TRBV5-6|TRBJ2-5|NA
TGTGCCAGCAGCATCGGACTAGCGGGGGAAGAGACCCAGTACTTC
CASSIGLAGEETQYF
>NA|TRBV7-8|TRBJ2-7|few
TGTGCCAGCAGCTTAGCGCCCTACGAGCAGTACTTC
CASSLAPYEQYF
>TRBD1|TRBV5-4|TRBJ2-4|NA
TGTGCCAGCAGTACCCAGGGGGCGCGAAACATTCAGTACTTC
CASSTQGARNIQYF
>NA|TRBV5-6|TRBJ1-5|NA
TGTGCCAGCAGCTTCTCGGGATACAATCAGCCCCAGCATTTT
CASSFSGYNQPQHF
>NA|TRBV29-1|TRBJ2-7|NA
TGCAGCGTTGGGTCAGGGAGACGGTACGAGCAGTACTTC
CSVGSGRRYEQYF
>TRBD2|TRBV15|TRBJ2-1|many
TGTGCCACCAGCAGAGGTCTCGGGGGGGCCTACAATGAGCAGTTCTTC
CATSRGLGGAYNEQFF
>NA|TRBV6-1|TRBJ2-3|NA
TGTGCCAGCGGGGGGGCGCTTTGGACAGATACGCAGTATTTT
CASGGALWTDTQYF
>TRBD1|TRBV18|TRBJ2-3|NA
TGTGCCAGCTCACCATCAGGGGGAACAGATACGCAGTATTTT
CASSPSGGTDTQYF
>NA|TRBV11-2|TRBJ1-5|NA
TGTGCCAGCAGCTTAGATGCGACAGCCTCCAATCAGCCCCAGCATTTT
CASSLDATASNQPQHF
>NA|TRBV15|TRBJ2-7|NA
TGTGCCACCAGCAAGGGCGGGAACTCCTACGAGCAGTACTTC
CATSKGGNSYEQYF
>TRBD1|TRBV4-1|TRBJ2-7|NA
TGCGCCAGCAGCCCGACAGGGGTCGGCGAGCAGTACTTC
CASSPTGVGEQYF
>TRBD2|TRBV2|TRBJ2-7|once
TGTGCCAGCAGTGAAGCACTGATAGCGGGGCATTACGAGCAGTACTTC
CASSEALIAGHYEQYF
>TRBD2|TRBV29-1|TRBJ2-3|few
TGCAGCGCCGGAGGGCCTAGCGGGAGCCCAGATACGCAGTATTTT
CSAGGPSGSPDTQYF
>TRBD1|TRBV12-5|TRBJ2-3|NA
TGTGCTAGTGGGTCCGGGACAGCACTAGATACGCAGTATTTT
CASGSGTALDTQYF
>TRBD1|TRBV7-2|TRBJ2-2|NA
TGTGCCAGCAGCTCCGGACAGGCGTACACCGGGGAGCTGTTTTTT
CASSSGQAYTGELFF
>NA|TRBV28|TRBJ2-3|NA
TGTGCCAGCAGTGGAGGGAGTTCGGTCACAGATACGCAGTATTTT
CASSGGSSVTDTQYF
>TRBD1|TRBV23-1|TRBJ2-7|NA
TGCGCCAGCAGCCGGGACAGGGGTGACTACGAGCAGTACTTC
CASSRDRGDYEQYF
>TRBD1|TRBV7-3|TRBJ2-2|NA
TGTGCCAGCAGCCGAACAAGGCAGGGGGCGAACACCGGGGAGCTGTTTTTT
CASSRTRQGANTGELFF
>NA|TRBV15|TRBJ2-1|once
TGTGCCACCAATGGAGGGCCAGGTGAGCAGTTCTTC
CATNGGPGEQFF
>NA|TRBV5-1|TRBJ1-1|few
TGCGCCAGCAGCTTGGAACGGATACCCGGCGGGGCTTTCTTT
CASSLERIPGGAFF
>NA|TRBV28|TRBJ2-1|NA
TGTGCCAGCAGGATAGGTGGCACGGGAAATGAGCAGTTCTTC
CASRIGGTGNEQFF
>TRBD2|TRBV7-9|TRBJ2-3|NA
TGTGCCAGCAGCCAACCCAGGACTAGCGTGACAGATACGCAGTATTTT
CASSQPRTSVTDTQYF
>NA|TRBV30|TRBJ2-1|NA
TGTGCCTGGGCTGGGCGGGACTCCTCCTACAATGAGCAGTTCTTC
CAWAGRDSSYNEQFF
>TRBD1|TRBV5-1|TRBJ1-1|once
TGCGCCAGCAGCTTGGGGACTAGACAGGGTCGGGACACTGAAGCTTTCTTT
CASSLGTRQGRDTEAFF
>TRBD2|TRBV14|TRBJ2-1|NA
TGTGCCAGCAGCCAGTTCACTAGCGTCGACGAGCAGTTCTTC
CASSQFTSVDEQFF
>NA|TRBV6-5|TRBJ2-2|NA
TGTGCCAGCAGTTACTTCGGGACGAACACCGGGGAGCTGTTTTTT
CASSYFGTNTGELFF
>NA|TRBV6-5|TRBJ1-1|NA
TGTGCCAGCAGTTACGGGCAGGGTGCCACTGAAGCTTTCTTT
CASSYGQGATEAFF
>NA|TRBV11-2|TRBJ2-2|NA
TGTGCCAGCAGCGCGAACAGGGCATCGAACACCGGGGAGCTGTTTTTT
CASSANRASNTGELFF
>NA|TRBV19|TRBJ2-1|NA
TGTGCCAGTAGTATCGGGATTAACCCCGATGAGCAGTTCTTC
CASSIGINPDEQFF